This TCR beta chain originates from a study of Graves' ophthalmopathy and Graves' hyperthyroidism listed by TCRdb under 2018. For the wider study: Peripheral blood was collected before any treatment was given, at the time of initial diagnosis. After sampling, hyperthyroidism patients received methimazole starting at 30 mg daily, and ophthalmopathy patients received high-dose intravenous methylprednisolone. To explore V-J signatures that separate ophthalmopathy from hyperthyroidism, a discovery set of about a hundred patients was enrolled, consisting of approximately 44 with ophthalmopathy and fewer than 60 with stable hyperthyroidism. In total, 135 blood samples were TCR-sequenced: under 45 ophthalmopathy, 75 hyperthyroidism and approximately 17 hyperthyroidism-to-ophthalmopathy patients. The study used TCR beta repertoire signatures to distinguish Graves' ophthalmopathy from Graves' hyperthyroidism and to predict progression to ophthalmopathy. For training and testing, the roughly 100 patients in the discovery cohort were randomly divided in a 7:3 ratio. In more than five hyperthyroidism patients, T-cell repertoires of thyroid tissue and blood were compared. An independent validation cohort was composed of 18 hyperthyroidism patients and around 16 patients who later progressed from hyperthyroidism to ophthalmopathy. What the study reported, not specific to this receptor: Most expanded thyroid clonotypes with frequency above 0.001 were also detected in blood, suggesting blood repertoires may reflect the thyroid immune response. The 13-signature model separated ophthalmopathy from stable hyperthyroidism with approximately 85% sensitivity and 81.08% specificity in cross-validation, and 80%/75% in the test set. No statistical method was used to set the sample size in advance, and the investigators knew which group each participant was assigned to. In validation, the model predicted ophthalmopathy progression with about 70% sensitivity and 72% to 80% specificity; approximately 12 predicted patients were CT-confirmed with GO in a median of 6.5 months.

V is cut by 0 bases and J by 5 bases, and the space between the germline ends is 7 bases. Spanning cysteine to phenylalanine, the CDR3 consists of 13 amino acids. The read is trimmed to its CDR3 DNA, 39 bases read in frame from base 1. CDR1 SGHTA and CDR2 FQGNSA are derived from the germline V gene. This clonotype was picked up many times. Its specific antigen is unknown. Base qualities are not recorded, but no much larger clone differs from it by a single base. Hyperthyroidism was defined as stable when no progression to ophthalmopathy occurred within 18 months of follow-up. Hyperthyroidism patients were newly diagnosed, with disease duration under 2 months, and aged 18 to 65 years. Patients were excluded if they had other autoimmune diseases, uncontrolled infections, pregnancy or lactation. Clinical symptoms, serum thyroxine, TRAb, thyroid ultrasound and orbital computed tomography formed the basis of the diagnosis. Ficoll-Paque density gradient centrifugation was used to isolate PBMCs from under 11 ml of fresh peripheral blood. Total RNA was extracted using Trizol reagent, and RNA quality was checked on an Agilent 2100 Bioanalyzer.

TCR beta CDR3 regions were amplified from RNA transcripts for repertoire sequencing. A first-round RT-PCR used HTBI primers with the Qiagen OneStep RT-PCR kit, followed by a second-round multiplex PCR, size selection and purification. Sequencing of the libraries was carried out on an Illumina HiSeq2000 in paired-end mode with 100 bp reads. The authors processed their data as follows. SOAPnuke was used to process the reads, throwing out any read that had adapters, had uncalled bases, had a mean Phred below 15, or lacked an exact constant-primer or identifier match. High-quality paired reads were merged with COPE v1.2.5. Unique nucleotide sequences were defined as clonotypes and aligned to IMGT TRB V, D and J references using MiTCR v1.1. Only V-J combinations with frequency above 0.0001 were analysed, covering over 98% of repertoires. A TCR clonal expansion and chaos score per V-J combination was defined as the ratio of F50 clonal expansion to chaos observed in the TCRdist matrix. Welch's t-statistics and random forest were used to reduce the features to about 12 V-J combinations, which were then used as input to a naive Bayes classifier. The Morisita-Horn index was used to measure how similar the thyroid and blood repertoires were. TCRdb itself trimmed the public reads at Q25 with fastp, ran MiXCR and retained productive beta chains. Every distinct CDR3 protein forms one entry, paired with its most common genes and DNA. The V and J calls were determined by TCRdb, not by the authors. In all, the sample holds approximately 380,000 distinct CDR3 sequences, and about 21% of those were seen once. The ten largest clones represent 2.5% to 3% of the sample.

The rearranged chain carries TRBV7-2 and TRBJ2-5; the D segment cannot be called with confidence. The sequenced sample was peripheral blood. The receptor comes from a woman aged 18 to 35 with stable Graves' hyperthyroidism. Donor details come from another sample of the same person, matched by shared clones. This receptor has the CDR3 CASSLAIGETQYF. The DNA sequence is given as TGTGCCAGCAGCTTAGCGATTGGGGAGACCCAGTACTTC.